This entry lists 4 T cell receptor beta chains sequenced from one sample in a study of OX40 agonist ivuxolimab in advanced cancers. Assay used: immunoSEQ multiplex PCR; TCRdb lists only in-frame clones, some missing. The table shows some 17,000 clones, with roughly 80% occurring only once. The sequences come from CD4+ or CD8+ T cells sorted from blood, collected in a trial of the OX40 agonist ivuxolimab. These receptors originate from an adult with an advanced solid tumor such as melanoma, head and neck, liver or kidney cancer.

The chain recombines TRBV7-8 with TRBJ2-2; TRBD2 matches at 9 bases. The CDR3 totals 14 residues. The germline gives CDR1 SGHVS, CDR2 FQNEAQ. The V and J ends lost 8 bases and 5 bases, in that order; junction bases with no gene match: 6. The CDR3 protein is CASLRAGGTGELFF. The CDR3 DNA follows: TGTGCCAGCTTGAGGGCGGGAGGGACCGGGGAGCTGTTTTTT.

The chain combines TRBV29-1 with TRBJ2-5; a weak D match, TRBD1 (6 bases). The germline V gene encodes CDR1 SQVTM and CDR2 ANQGSEA. Trimming stripped 6 bases from V and 1 base from J, with 9 bases between. There are 12 residues in the CDR3. DNA of the CDR3: TGCAGCGTGGCACAGGGCCAAGAGACCCAGTACTTC. Translating it yields CSVAQGQETQYF.

This clone showed up just once. Within the sample, other DNA sequences also encode this same CDR3. The chain couples TRBV28 to TRBJ2-3; 8 nucleotides match TRBD2. This CDR3 is built from 16 residues. The V and J ends lost 4 bases and 1 base, in that order; junction bases with no gene match: 7. In germline, CDR1 is MDHEN, CDR2 SYDVKM. CDR3 coding DNA: TGTGCCAGCAGTTCTTTGGCGGGAGGACGCACAGATACGCAGTATTTT. Translated, it gives CASSSLAGGRTDTQYF. Filled out from reference TRBV28 and TRBJ2-3, the complete variable domain reads DVKVTQSSRYLVKRTGEKVFLECVQDMDHENMFWYRQDPGLGLRLIYFSYDVKMKEKGDIPEGYSVSREKKERFSLILESASTNQTSMYLCASSSLAGGRTDTQYFGPGTRLTVL.

The chain couples TRBV29-1 to TRBJ1-4; no clear D. This CDR3 has 14 amino acids. Germline V lookup: CDR1 SQVTM, CDR2 ANQGSEA. Trimming removed 0 bases at V and 11 bases at J, with 16 bases between. The DNA for the CDR3 is TGCAGCGTTGAAGATCAGGCAGGCCAGCTGAAACTGTTTTTT. As protein: CSVEDQAGQLKLFF. Complete variable domain (other parts from reference TRBV29-1 and TRBJ1-4): SAVISQKPSRDICQRGTSLTIQCQVDSQVTMMFWYRQQPGQSLTLIATANQGSEATYESGFVIDKFPISRPNLTFSTLTVSNMSPEDSSIYLCSVEDQAGQLKLFFGSGTQLSVL.